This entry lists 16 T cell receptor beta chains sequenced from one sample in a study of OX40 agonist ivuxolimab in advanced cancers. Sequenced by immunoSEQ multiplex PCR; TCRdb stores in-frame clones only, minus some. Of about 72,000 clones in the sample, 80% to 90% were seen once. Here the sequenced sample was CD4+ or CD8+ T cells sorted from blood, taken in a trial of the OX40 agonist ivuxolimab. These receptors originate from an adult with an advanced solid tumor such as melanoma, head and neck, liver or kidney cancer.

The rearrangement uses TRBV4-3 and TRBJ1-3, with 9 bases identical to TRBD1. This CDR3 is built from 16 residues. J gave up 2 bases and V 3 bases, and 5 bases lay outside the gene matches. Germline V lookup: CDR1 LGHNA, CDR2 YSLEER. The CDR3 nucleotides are TGCGCCAGCAGCCAGGGGACAGGGAAAGCTGGAAACACCATATATTTT. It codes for CASSQGTGKAGNTIYF.

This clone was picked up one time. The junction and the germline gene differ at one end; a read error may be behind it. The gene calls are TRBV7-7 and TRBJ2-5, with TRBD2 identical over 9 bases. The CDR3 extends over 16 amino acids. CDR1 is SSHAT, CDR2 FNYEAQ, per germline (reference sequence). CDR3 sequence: CASSLGLAGTQETQYF. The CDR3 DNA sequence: TGTGCTAGCAGCTTAGGGCTAGCGGGGACTCAAGAGACCCAGTACTTC. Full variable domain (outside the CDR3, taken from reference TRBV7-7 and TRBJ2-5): GAGVSQSPRYKVTKRGQDVTLRCDPISSHATLYWYQQALGQGPEFLTYFNYEAQPDKSGLPSDRFSAERPEGSISTLTIQRTEQRDSAMYRCASSLGLAGTQETQYFGPGTRLLVL.

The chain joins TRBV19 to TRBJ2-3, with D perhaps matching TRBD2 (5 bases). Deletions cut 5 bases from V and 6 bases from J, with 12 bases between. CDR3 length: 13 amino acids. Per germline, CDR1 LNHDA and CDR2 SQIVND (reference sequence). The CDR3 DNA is TGTGCCAGTAGTCTACAAGGGAGCGATACGCAGTATTTT. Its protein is CASSLQGSDTQYF.

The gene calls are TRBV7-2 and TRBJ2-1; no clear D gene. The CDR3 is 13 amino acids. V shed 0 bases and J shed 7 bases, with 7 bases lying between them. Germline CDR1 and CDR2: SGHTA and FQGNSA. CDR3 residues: CASSLALTNEQFF. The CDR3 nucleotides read TGTGCCAGCAGCTTAGCGCTAACAAATGAGCAGTTCTTC.

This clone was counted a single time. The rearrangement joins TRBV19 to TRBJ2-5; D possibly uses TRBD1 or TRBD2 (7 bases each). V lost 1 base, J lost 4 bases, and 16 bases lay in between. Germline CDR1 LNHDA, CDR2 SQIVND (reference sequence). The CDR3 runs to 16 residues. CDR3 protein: CASSIGGRGRGETQYF. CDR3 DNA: TGTGCCAGTAGTATAGGTGGGAGGGGGCGCGGAGAGACCCAGTACTTC.

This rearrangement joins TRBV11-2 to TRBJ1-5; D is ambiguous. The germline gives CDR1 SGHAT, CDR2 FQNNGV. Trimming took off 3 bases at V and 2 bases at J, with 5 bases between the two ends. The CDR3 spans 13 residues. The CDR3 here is CASSFQGNQPQHF. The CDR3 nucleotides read TGTGCCAGCAGCTTCCAGGGCAATCAGCCCCAGCATTTT. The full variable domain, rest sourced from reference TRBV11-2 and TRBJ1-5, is EAGVAQSPRYKIIEKRQSVAFWCNPISGHATLYWYQQILGQGPKLLIQFQNNGVVDDSQLPKDRFSAERLKGVDSTLKIQPAKLEDSAVYLCASSFQGNQPQHFGDGTRLSIL.

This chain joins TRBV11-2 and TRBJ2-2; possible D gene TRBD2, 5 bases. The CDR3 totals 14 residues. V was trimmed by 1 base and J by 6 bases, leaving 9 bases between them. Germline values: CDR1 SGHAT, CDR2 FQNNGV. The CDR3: CASSLVSSSGELFF. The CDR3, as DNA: TGTGCCAGCAGCTTAGTTTCTAGCTCCGGGGAGCTGTTTTTT. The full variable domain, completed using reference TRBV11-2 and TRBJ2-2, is EAGVAQSPRYKIIEKRQSVAFWCNPISGHATLYWYQQILGQGPKLLIQFQNNGVVDDSQLPKDRFSAERLKGVDSTLKIQPAKLEDSAVYLCASSLVSSSGELFFGEGSRLTVL.

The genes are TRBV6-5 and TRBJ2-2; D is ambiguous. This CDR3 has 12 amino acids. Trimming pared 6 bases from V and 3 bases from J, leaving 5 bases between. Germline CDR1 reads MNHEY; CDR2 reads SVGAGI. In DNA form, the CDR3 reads TGTGCCAGCAGCGCCTACACCGGGGAGCTGTTTTTT. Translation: CASSAYTGELFF.

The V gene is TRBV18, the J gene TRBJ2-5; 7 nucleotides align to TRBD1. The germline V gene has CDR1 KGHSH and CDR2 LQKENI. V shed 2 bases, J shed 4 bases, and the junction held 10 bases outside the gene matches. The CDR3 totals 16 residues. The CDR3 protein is CASSPKGAAKLETQYF. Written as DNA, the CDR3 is TGTGCCAGCTCACCAAAGGGGGCGGCTAAGTTAGAGACCCAGTACTTC.

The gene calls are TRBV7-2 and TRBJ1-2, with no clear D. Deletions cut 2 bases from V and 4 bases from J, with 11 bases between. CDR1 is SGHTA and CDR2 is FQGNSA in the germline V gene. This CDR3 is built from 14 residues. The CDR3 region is CASSLYQETYGYTF. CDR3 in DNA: TGTGCCAGCAGCTTATACCAGGAAACCTATGGCTACACCTTC.

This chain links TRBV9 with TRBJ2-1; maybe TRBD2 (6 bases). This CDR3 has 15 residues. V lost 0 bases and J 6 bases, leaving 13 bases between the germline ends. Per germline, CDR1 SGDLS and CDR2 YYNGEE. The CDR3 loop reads CASSVGPGLANEQFF. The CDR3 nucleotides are TGTGCCAGCAGCGTAGGCCCGGGACTGGCCAATGAGCAGTTCTTC.

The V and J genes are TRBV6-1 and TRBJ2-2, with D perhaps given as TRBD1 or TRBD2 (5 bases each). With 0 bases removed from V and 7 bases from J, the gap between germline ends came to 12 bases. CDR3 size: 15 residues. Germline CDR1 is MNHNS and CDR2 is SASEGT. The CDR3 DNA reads TGTGCCAGCAGTGAAGCGAAGGGGACGATCGGGGAGCTGTTTTTT. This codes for CASSEAKGTIGELFF.

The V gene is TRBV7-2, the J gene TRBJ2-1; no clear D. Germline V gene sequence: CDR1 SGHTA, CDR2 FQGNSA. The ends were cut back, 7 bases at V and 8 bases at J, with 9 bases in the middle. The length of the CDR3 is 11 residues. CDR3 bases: TGTGCCAGCAACAATCGCGATGAGCAGTTCTTC. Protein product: CASNNRDEQFF.

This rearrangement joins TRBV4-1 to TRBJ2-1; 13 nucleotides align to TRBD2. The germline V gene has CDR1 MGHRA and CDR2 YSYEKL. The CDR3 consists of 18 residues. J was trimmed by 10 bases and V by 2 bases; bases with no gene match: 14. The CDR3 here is CASSQLIGLAGEPGEQFF. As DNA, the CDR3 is TGCGCCAGCAGCCAACTTATTGGACTAGCGGGAGAACCAGGCGAGCAGTTCTTC.

In nucleotides, the CDR3 is TGTGCCAGCGCCGGGACAGCGAACGAAAAACTGTTTTTT. This codes for CASAGTANEKLFF. V gene TRBV6-1 combines with J gene TRBJ1-4, with 7 bases matching TRBD1. J gave up 8 bases and V 8 bases, and 8 bases lay outside the gene matches. The CDR3 spans 13 residues. The germline CDR1 and CDR2 sequences are MNHNS and SASEGT.

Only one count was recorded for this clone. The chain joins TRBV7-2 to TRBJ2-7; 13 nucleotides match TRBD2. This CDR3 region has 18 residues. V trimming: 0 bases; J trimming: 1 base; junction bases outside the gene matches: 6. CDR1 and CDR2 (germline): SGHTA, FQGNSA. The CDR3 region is CASSLAGLAGTTSYEQYF. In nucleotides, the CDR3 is TGTGCCAGCAGCTTAGCGGGACTAGCGGGGACCACGTCCTACGAGCAGTACTTC.